This is a list of T cell receptor beta chains from one sample in a study of identical twins. A single record per CDR3 protein comes from TCRdb applying MiXCR to the 5' RACE reads. This sample yields about 530,000 distinct CDR3 sequences, of which 13% to 15% are seen a single time; 0.44% belongs to the top ten. These data were also filed under a second study, of yellow fever vaccine responses in identical twins.

Source material: CD4+ T cells sorted from blood. These receptor sequences come from a woman between 18 and 29 years old in good health. Both conserved end residues are part of each CDR3. The D gene is left open where the match is weak. Expanded clones get a size class; other rows say once, few or many, or leave the size out.

CDR3 DNA,CDR3 protein,V gene,clone size,J gene,D gene
TGTGCCAGCAGACCCGGACAGGGGTACACTGAAGCTTTCTTT,CASRPGQGYTEAFF,TRBV6-1,-,TRBJ1-1,TRBD1
TGTGCCAGCAGCTCCGGGACAGGGCTTGCAGCTTTCTTT,CASSSGTGLAAFF,TRBV11-2,few,TRBJ1-1,TRBD1
TGTGCCACAAGACGGGAGGGCCTGGAGGATGAGCAGTTCTTC,CATRREGLEDEQFF,TRBV6-9,-,TRBJ2-1,TRBD2
TGTGCCAGCAGCTTGCCCTTCGGCACATTCTACGAGCAGTACTTC,CASSLPFGTFYEQYF,TRBV5-5,few,TRBJ2-7,-
TGCGCCAGCAGCTTGGGACGGAATACAGATACGCAGTATTTT,CASSLGRNTDTQYF,TRBV5-1,many,TRBJ2-3,-
TGTGCCAGCAGCTTAAGACTGGAGACAAGAATCGGAGAGACCCAGTACTTC,CASSLRLETRIGETQYF,TRBV7-3,-,TRBJ2-5,-
TGTGCCAGCAGCCAATATATAACTAGCGTCCCTAACATGAATGAGCAGTTCTTC,CASSQYITSVPNMNEQFF,TRBV3-1,-,TRBJ2-1,TRBD2
TGTGCCAGCAGCCCCCCGGCGGGTACGCAGTATTTT,CASSPPAGTQYF,TRBV7-8,-,TRBJ2-3,-
TGTGCCAGCAGTGACCAGGGCTTTAGCGGAATTGCTGAAGCTTTCTTT,CASSDQGFSGIAEAFF,TRBV6-4,few,TRBJ1-1,-
TGCGCCAGCAGCTTGGGTGCCGGCGAGCAGTACTTC,CASSLGAGEQYF,TRBV5-1,few,TRBJ2-7,-